This T cell receptor beta chain was retrieved from a study of identical twins. This CDR3 has 15 amino acids. V gave up 2 bases and J gave up 4 bases; unmatched junction bases: 2. This clonotype was seen a handful of times. TCRdb itself ran the 5' RACE reads through MiXCR, one entry per CDR3 protein. This table holds around 530,000 distinct CDR3 sequences, 13% to 15% found once. This same sample was also part of a study on yellow fever vaccine responses in identical twins.

Sequencing input: CD4+ T cells sorted from blood. This TCR came from a woman younger than 35 in good health. The chain couples TRBV12-3 or TRBV12-4 to TRBJ2-5; 12 bases map to TRBD2. In nucleotides, the CDR3 is TGTGCCAGCAGTTTAACGGGACTAGCGGGAGAGACCCAGTACTTC. This sequence encodes CASSLTGLAGETQYF.